The rows below give T cell receptor beta chains drawn from one sample of a study of CD8 T cells in Susac syndrome. Each CDR3 protein is one row after TCRdb ran MiXCR on the immunoSEQ multiplex PCR reads. The sample carries nearly 110,000 distinct CDR3 sequences, around 94% recorded once. The sequenced sample consisted of CD8+ T cells from PBMCs. The receptors were gathered from a human donor with Susac syndrome. Both conserved end residues are part of each CDR3. D genes are given only for firm matches. The size field is filled for only some rows; it gives once, few, many or a size class.

clone_size d_call j_call v_call cdr3_nt cdr3_aa
. . TRBJ2-3 TRBV12-3/TRBV12-4 TGTGCCAGCAGTTTTGGCGGTGCAGATACGCAGTATTTT CASSFGGADTQYF
. TRBD2 TRBJ2-3 TRBV29-1 TGCAGCGTAGAGAGCGGGGGGGACATCACAGATACGCAGTATTTT CSVESGGDITDTQYF
. TRBD1 TRBJ2-1 TRBV12-3/TRBV12-4 TGTGCCAGCGGTCTGGGACAGGGTTGGAATGAGCAGTTCTTC CASGLGQGWNEQFF
. . TRBJ1-5 TRBV27 TGTGCCAGCGCAATGGGAGCGGATCAGCCCCAGCATTTT CASAMGADQPQHF
. TRBD2 TRBJ2-5 TRBV7-2 TGTGCCAGCAGCTCCATAACGACGGGACTAGACCCACAAGAGACCCAGTACTTC CASSSITTGLDPQETQYF
. . TRBJ2-1 TRBV9 TGTGCCAGCAGCGTAGGAGGACGTCAGAACAATGAGCAGTTCTTC CASSVGGRQNNEQFF
. . TRBJ2-1 TRBV20-1 TGCAGTGCTAGAGGATTAAAGGAGGTGGGGAATGAGCAGTTCTTC CSARGLKEVGNEQFF
. . TRBJ2-3 TRBV6-2/TRBV6-3 TGTGCCAGCAGTTACGCCGCTAGGATTGCAGATACGCAGTATTTT CASSYAARIADTQYF
once TRBD1 TRBJ1-2 TRBV12-3/TRBV12-4 TGTGCCAGCAGTTTACTTCAGGGGGCGGGCTATGGCTACACCTTC CASSLLQGAGYGYTF
. TRBD2 TRBJ2-1 TRBV6-2/TRBV6-3 TGTGCCAGCAGTTACTCGGAGGAGGGAGCGGGGGGCTACAATGAGCAGTTCTTC CASSYSEEGAGGYNEQFF
. . TRBJ2-3 TRBV4-1 TGCGCCAGCAGCCCCCGGGACGTTGACACAGATACGCAGTATTTT CASSPRDVDTDTQYF
once . TRBJ1-2 TRBV20-1 TGCAGTGCCACCGGGCCCGACACCTTC CSATGPDTF
. TRBD2 TRBJ2-1 TRBV29-1 TGCAGCGTTGAAGACCTGGGACTAGCGGGGATGACCTACAATGAGCAGTTCTTC CSVEDLGLAGMTYNEQFF
. . TRBJ2-1 TRBV9 TGTGCCAGCAGCGTCTCCAATGAGCAGTTCTTC CASSVSNEQFF
. TRBD1 TRBJ1-5 TRBV9 TGTGCCAGCAGCGGTGGACAGGACGAGCCCCAGCATTTT CASSGGQDEPQHF
. TRBD2 TRBJ2-7 TRBV9 TGTGCCAGCAGCCCGCAGGGACTAGCGGGGTACGAGCAGTACTTC CASSPQGLAGYEQYF
. . TRBJ2-7 TRBV12-3/TRBV12-4 TGTGCCAGCAGTCCTAGCGCTTCCCTCTACGAGCAGTACTTC CASSPSASLYEQYF
. TRBD1 TRBJ1-2 TRBV9 TGTGCCAGCAGCCTCCCCGGGACAGGGGGGGGCTACACCTTC CASSLPGTGGGYTF
. . TRBJ2-7 TRBV6-5 TGTGCCAGCAGTTACTCGACAGAGCAGTACTTC CASSYSTEQYF
. . TRBJ1-2 TRBV6-5 TGTGCCGCCCAAGTCGGGAGTGGCTACACCTTC CAAQVGSGYTF
. . TRBJ1-1 TRBV2 TGTGCCAGCAAGAGGGTGGACAGTGCGGGGGCTGAAGCTTTCTTT CASKRVDSAGAEAFF
. TRBD2 TRBJ2-5 TRBV7-8 TGTGCCAGCAGCGAGGTAGCGGGGGGAGCGGAGACCCAGTACTTC CASSEVAGGAETQYF
. TRBD1 TRBJ2-1 TRBV6-2/TRBV6-3 TGTGCCAGCAGTTCAACAGGGGTTCAATCCTACAATGAGCAGTTCTTC CASSSTGVQSYNEQFF
. . TRBJ2-1 TRBV13 TGTGCCAGCAGCTCTCGAGAGGAGGGCGGCTACAATGAGCAGTTCTTC CASSSREEGGYNEQFF
. TRBD1 TRBJ1-1 TRBV29-1 TGCAGCGCTAGGACAGGTGTGAACACTGAAGCTTTCTTT CSARTGVNTEAFF
. . TRBJ2-1 TRBV5-6 TGTGCCAGCAGCCGGGGGAGCTCCTACAATGAGCAGTTCTTC CASSRGSSYNEQFF
. . TRBJ1-2 TRBV7-2 TGTGCCAGCAGCTTTACACAGGGCGAACATGGCTACACCTTC CASSFTQGEHGYTF
. TRBD1 TRBJ2-7 TRBV2 TGTGCCAGCAGCGCTGACAGGGGGCACTACGAGCAGTACTTC CASSADRGHYEQYF
. TRBD1 TRBJ2-1 TRBV20-1 TGCAGTGCCCAACTCCCCGGGACAGGGATATCGAATGAGCAGTTCTTC CSAQLPGTGISNEQFF
. TRBD2 TRBJ2-3 TRBV20-1 TGCAGTGCTAGAATTAGCGGGGGGCGAACAGATACGCAGTATTTT CSARISGGRTDTQYF
once . TRBJ2-7 TRBV3-1 TGTGCCAGCAGCCAAGACGGAGCCTACGAGCAGTACTTC CASSQDGAYEQYF
. . TRBJ1-1 TRBV9 TGTGCCAGCAGCGGAGGCTCCGAAGCTTTCTTT CASSGGSEAFF